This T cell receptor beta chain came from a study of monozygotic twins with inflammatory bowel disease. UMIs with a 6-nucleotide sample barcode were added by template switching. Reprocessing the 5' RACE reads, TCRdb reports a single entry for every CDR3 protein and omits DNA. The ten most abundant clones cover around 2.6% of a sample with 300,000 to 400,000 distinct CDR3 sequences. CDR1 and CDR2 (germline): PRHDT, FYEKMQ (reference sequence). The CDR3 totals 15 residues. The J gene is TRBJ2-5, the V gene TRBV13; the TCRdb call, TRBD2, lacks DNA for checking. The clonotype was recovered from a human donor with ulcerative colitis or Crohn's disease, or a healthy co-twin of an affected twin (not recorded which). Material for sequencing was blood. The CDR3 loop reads CASSGPLGTTGTQYF.